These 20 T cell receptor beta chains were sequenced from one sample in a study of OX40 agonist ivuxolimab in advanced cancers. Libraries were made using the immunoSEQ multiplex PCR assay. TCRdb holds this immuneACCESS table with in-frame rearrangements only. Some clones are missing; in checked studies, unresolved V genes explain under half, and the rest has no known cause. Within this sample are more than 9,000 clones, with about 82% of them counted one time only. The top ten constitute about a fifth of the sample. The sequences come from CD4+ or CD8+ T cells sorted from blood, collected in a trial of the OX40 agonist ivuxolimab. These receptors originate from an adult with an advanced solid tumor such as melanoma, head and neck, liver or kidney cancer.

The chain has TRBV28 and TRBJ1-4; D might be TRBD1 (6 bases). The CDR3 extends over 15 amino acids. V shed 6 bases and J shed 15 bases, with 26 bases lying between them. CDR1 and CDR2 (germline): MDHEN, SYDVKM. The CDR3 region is CASSPKTGGWWGLFF. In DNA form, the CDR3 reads TGTGCCAGCAGCCCTAAGACAGGTGGCTGGTGGGGTTTGTTTTTT.

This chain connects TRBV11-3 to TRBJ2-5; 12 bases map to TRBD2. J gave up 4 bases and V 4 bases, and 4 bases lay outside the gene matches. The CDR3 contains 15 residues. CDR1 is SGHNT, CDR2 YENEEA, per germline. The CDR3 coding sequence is TGTGCCAGCAGCTACGGGACTAGCGGGCGAGAGACCCAGTACTTC. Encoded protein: CASSYGTSGRETQYF. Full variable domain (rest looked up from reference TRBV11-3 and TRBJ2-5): EAGVVQSPRYKIIEKKQPVAFWCNPISGHNTLYWYLQNLGQGPELLIRYENEEAVDDSQLPKDRFSAERLKGVDSTLKIQPAELGDSAVYLCASSYGTSGRETQYFGPGTRLLVL.

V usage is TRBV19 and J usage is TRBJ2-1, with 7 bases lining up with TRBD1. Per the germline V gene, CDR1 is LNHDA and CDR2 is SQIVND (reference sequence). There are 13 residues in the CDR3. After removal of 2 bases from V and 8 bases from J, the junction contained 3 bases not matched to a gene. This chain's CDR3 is CASSINRGYEQFF. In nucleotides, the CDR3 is TGTGCCAGTAGTATAAACAGGGGCTATGAGCAGTTCTTC.

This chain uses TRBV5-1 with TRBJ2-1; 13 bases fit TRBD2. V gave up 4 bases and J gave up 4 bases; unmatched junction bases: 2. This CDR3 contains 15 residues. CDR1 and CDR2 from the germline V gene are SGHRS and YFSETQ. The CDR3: CASSETSGGYNEQFF. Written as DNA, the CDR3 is TGCGCCAGCAGCGAGACTAGCGGGGGGTACAATGAGCAGTTCTTC.

CDR3 loop: CATREDGINQPQHF. In DNA, the CDR3 is TGTGCCACCAGAGAAGACGGAATTAATCAGCCCCAGCATTTT. The chain is built from TRBV15 and TRBJ1-5; D not certain. Germline CDR1 reads LNHNV; CDR2 reads YYDKDF (reference sequence). V gave up 6 bases and J gave up 4 bases, with 13 bases separating them. The CDR3 has 14 residues.

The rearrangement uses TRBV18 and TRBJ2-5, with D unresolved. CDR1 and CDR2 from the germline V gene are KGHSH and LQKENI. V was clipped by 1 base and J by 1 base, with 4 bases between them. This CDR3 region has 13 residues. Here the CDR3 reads CASSPRVQETQYF. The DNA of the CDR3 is TGTGCCAGCTCACCACGGGTCCAAGAGACCCAGTACTTC.

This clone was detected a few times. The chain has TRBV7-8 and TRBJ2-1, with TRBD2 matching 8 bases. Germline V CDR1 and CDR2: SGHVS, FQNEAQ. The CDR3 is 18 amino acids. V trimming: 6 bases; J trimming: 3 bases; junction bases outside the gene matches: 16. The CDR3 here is CASRVIPQTSGFYNEQFF. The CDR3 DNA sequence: TGTGCCAGCAGGGTTATCCCTCAAACTAGCGGATTCTACAATGAGCAGTTCTTC.

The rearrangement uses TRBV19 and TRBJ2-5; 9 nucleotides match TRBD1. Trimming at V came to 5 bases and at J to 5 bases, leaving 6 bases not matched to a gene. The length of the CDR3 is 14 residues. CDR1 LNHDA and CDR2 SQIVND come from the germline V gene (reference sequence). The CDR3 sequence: CASSPGQGVETQYF. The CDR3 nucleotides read TGTGCCAGTAGTCCGGGACAGGGAGTGGAGACCCAGTACTTC. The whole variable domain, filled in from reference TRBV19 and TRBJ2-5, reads DGGITQSPKYLFRKEGQNVTLSCEQNLNHDAMYWYRQDPGQGLRLIYYSQIVNDFQKGDIAEGYSVSREKKESFPLTVTSAQKNPTAFYLCASSPGQGVETQYFGPGTRLLVL.

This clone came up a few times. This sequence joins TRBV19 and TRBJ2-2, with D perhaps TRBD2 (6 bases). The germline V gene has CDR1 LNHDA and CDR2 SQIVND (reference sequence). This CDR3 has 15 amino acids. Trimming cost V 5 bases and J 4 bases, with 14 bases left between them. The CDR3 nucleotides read TGTGCCAGTAGTCCAGGTCTGGGACTCACCGGGGAGCTGTTTTTT. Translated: CASSPGLGLTGELFF.

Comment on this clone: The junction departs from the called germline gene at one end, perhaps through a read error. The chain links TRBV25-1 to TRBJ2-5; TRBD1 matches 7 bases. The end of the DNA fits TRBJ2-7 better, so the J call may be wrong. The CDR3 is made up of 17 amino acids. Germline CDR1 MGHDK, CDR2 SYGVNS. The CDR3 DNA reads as TGTGCCGGCAGTGGGCGGGCAACGAGGGGGCTTTCCTACGAGCAGTACTTC. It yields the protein CAGSGRATRGLSYEQYF.

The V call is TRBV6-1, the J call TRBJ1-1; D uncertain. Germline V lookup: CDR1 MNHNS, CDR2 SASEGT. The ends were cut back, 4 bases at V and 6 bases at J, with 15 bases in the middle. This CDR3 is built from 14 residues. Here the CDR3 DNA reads TGTGCCAGCAGTGCGAAGCCTGCCGGGGCTGAAGCTTTCTTT. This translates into CASSAKPAGAEAFF.

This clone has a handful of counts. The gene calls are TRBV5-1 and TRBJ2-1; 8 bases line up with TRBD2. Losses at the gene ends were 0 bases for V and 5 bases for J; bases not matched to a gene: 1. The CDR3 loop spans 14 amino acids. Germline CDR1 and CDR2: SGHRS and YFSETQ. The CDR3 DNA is TGCGCCAGCAGCTTGGACGGGGGGGACAATGAGCAGTTCTTC. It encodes CASSLDGGDNEQFF.

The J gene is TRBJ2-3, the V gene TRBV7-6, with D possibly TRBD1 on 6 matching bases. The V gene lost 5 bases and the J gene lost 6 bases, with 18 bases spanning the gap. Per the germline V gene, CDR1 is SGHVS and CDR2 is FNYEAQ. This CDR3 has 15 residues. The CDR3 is CASSIPGTSRDTQYF. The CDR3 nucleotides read TGTGCCAGCAGCATACCCGGGACATCTCGGGATACGCAGTATTTT. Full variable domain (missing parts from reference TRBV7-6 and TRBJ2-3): GAGVSQSPRYKVTKRGQDVALRCDPISGHVSLYWYRQALGQGPEFLTYFNYEAQQDKSGLPNDRFSAERPEGSISTLTIQRTEQRDSAMYRCASSIPGTSRDTQYFGPGTRLTVL.

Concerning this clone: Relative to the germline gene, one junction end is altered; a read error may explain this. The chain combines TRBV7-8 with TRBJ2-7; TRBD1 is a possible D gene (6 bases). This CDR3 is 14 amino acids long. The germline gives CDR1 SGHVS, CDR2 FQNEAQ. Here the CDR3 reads CVSSPGVKVYEQYF. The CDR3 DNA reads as TGTGTCAGCAGCCCAGGGGTTAAGGTCTACGAGCAGTACTTC.

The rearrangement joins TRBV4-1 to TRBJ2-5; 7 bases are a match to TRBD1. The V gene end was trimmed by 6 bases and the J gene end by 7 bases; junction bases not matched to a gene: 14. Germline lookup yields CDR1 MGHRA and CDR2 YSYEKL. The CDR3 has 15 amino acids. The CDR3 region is CASSRGADRVGTQYF. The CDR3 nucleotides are TGCGCCAGCAGTCGAGGGGCTGACAGGGTCGGGACCCAGTACTTC.

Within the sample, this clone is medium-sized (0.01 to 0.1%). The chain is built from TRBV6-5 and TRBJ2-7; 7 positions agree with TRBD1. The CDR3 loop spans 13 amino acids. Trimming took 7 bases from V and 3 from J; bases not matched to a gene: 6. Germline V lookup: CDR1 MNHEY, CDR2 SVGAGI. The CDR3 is CASTWTGHYEQYF. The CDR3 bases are TGTGCCAGCACTTGGACAGGCCACTACGAGCAGTACTTC.

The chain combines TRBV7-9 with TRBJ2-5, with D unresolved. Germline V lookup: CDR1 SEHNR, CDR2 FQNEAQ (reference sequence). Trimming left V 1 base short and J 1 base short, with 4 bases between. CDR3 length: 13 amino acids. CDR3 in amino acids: CASSLGSQETQYF. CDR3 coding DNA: TGTGCCAGCAGCTTAGGCAGCCAAGAGACCCAGTACTTC.

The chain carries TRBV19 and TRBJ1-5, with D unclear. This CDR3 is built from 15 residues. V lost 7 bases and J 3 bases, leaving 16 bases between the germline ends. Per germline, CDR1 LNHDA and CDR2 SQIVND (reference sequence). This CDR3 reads CASTERNSFNQPQHF. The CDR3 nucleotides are TGTGCCAGTACCGAGCGGAACAGCTTCAATCAGCCCCAGCATTTT.

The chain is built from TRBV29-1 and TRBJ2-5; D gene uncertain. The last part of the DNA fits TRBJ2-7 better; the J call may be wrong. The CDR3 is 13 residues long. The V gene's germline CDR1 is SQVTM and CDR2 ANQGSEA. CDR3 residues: CSVETGPYYEQYF. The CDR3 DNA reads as TGCAGCGTTGAAACCGGGCCTTACTACGAGCAGTACTTC.

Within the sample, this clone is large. The CDR3 sequence: CASSLVVGGELFF. In DNA form, the CDR3 reads TGTGCCAGCAGCTTAGTCGTGGGCGGGGAGCTGTTTTTT. V and J are TRBV11-2 and TRBJ2-2; no reliable D call. Germline V lookup: CDR1 SGHAT, CDR2 FQNNGV. Trimming removed 1 base from V and 7 bases from J, with 7 bases in between. The CDR3 runs 13 residues.